This T cell receptor (beta chain) is drawn from a study of a mutant IDH1 vaccine in newly diagnosed glioma. Overall study context: Treated patients had a mean age of roughly 40 years and an approximately 62% male, around 38% female split. Receipt of radiotherapy, temozolomide, or both preceded the study, and most received both.

Details on this clone: As yet, its antigen is unknown.

Time point specified: week 23, last vaccination. Mutant IDH1 20-mer peptide, at 300 ug, made up each vaccine dose, with topical imiquimod. Donors had new WHO grade 3 or 4 IDH1-mutant, ATRX-lost astrocytomas. The data were produced by immunoSEQ multiplex PCR, yet TCRdb's version contains in-frame clones alone and is incomplete. The sample shows roughly 40,000 clones, roughly 90% of them seen only once. This CDR3 contains 12 residues. V was clipped by 0 bases and J by 8 bases, with 8 bases between them. Germline V gives CDR1 SGDLS, CDR2 YYNGEE. Study-wide points: A vaccine-induced immune response developed in about 94% of the patients.

The sequences come from PBMCs, collected from a glioma patient whose treatment included an IDH1 peptide vaccine. This TCR was recovered from a man aged 45-65 years with glioma. The chain uses TRBV9 and TRBJ1-2; D unclear. The CDR3 region has the DNA TGTGCCAGCAGCGTAGTTGGGAGCGGCTACACCTTC. Translating gives CASSVVGSGYTF.